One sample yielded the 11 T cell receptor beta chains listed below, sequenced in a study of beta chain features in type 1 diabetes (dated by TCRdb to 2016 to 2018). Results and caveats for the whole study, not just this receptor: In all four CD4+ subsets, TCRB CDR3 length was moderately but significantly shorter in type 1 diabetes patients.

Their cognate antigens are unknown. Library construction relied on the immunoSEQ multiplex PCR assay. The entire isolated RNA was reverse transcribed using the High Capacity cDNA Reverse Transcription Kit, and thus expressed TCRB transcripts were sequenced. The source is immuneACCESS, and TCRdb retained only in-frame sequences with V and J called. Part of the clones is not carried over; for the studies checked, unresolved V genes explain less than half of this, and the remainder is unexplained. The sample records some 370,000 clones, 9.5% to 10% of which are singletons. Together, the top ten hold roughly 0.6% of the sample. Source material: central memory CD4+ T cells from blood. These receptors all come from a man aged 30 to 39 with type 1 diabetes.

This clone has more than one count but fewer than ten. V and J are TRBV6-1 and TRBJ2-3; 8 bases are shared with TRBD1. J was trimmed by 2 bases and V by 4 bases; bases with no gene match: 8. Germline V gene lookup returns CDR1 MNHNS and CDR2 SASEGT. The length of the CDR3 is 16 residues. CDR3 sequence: CASSVTGGSTTDTQYF. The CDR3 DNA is TGTGCCAGCAGTGTCACAGGGGGATCCACCACAGATACGCAGTATTTT.

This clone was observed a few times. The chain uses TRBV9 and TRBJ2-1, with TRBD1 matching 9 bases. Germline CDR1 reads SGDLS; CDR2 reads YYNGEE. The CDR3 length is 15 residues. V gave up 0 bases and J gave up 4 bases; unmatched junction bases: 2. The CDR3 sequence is CASSVDRGLYNEQFF. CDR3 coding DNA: TGTGCCAGCAGCGTAGACAGGGGGCTTTACAATGAGCAGTTCTTC.

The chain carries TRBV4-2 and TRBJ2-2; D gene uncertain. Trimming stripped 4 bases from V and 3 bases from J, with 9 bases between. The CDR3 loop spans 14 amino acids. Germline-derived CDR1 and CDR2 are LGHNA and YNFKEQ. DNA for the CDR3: TGTGCCAGCAGCCTAGGGTCGGACACCGGGGAGCTGTTTTTT. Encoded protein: CASSLGSDTGELFF.

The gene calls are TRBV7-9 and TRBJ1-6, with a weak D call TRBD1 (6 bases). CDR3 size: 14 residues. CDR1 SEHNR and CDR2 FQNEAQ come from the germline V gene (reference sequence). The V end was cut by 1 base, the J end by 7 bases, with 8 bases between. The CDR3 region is CASSLVQGNSPLHF. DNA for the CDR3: TGTGCCAGCAGCTTAGTCCAGGGGAATTCACCCCTCCACTTT.

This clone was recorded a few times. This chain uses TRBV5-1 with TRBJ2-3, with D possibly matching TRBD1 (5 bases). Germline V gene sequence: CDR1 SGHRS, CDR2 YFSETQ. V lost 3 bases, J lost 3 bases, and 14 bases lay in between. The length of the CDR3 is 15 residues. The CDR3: CASSSTRTLTDTQYF. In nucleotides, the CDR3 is TGCGCCAGCAGCTCGACCCGGACACTTACAGATACGCAGTATTTT.

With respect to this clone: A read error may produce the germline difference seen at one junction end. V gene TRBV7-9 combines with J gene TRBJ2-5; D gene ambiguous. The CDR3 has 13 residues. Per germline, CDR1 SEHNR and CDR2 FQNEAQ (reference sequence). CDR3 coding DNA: TGTGCCAGCAGCCCGCACTATCAAGGGACCCAGTACTTC. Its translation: CASSPHYQGTQYF.

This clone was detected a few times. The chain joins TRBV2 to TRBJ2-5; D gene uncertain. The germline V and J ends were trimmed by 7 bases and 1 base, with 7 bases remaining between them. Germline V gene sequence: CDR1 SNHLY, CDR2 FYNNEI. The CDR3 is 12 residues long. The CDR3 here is CASNGGQETQYF. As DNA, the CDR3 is TGTGCCAGCAATGGCGGCCAAGAGACCCAGTACTTC.

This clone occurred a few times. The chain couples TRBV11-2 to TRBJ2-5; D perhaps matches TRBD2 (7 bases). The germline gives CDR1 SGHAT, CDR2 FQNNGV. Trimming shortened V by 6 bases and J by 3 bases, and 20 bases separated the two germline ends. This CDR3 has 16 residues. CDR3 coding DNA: TGTGCCAGCAGTCGAACGATGCGGGGGCTGGAAGAGACCCAGTACTTC. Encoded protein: CASSRTMRGLEETQYF.

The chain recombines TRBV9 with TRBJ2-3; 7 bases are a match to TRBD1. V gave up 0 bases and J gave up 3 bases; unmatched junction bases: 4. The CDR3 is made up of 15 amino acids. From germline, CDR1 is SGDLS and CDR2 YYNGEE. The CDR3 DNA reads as TGTGCCAGCAGCGTAGAAAACAGGGGTACAGATACGCAGTATTTT. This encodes CASSVENRGTDTQYF.

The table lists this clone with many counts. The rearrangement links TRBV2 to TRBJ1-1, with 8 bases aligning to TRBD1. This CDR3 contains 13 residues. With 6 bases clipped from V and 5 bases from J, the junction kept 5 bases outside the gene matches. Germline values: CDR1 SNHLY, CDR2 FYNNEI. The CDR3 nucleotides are TGTGCCAGCAGGTTCACAGGGGGAACTGAAGCTTTCTTT. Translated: CASRFTGGTEAFF.

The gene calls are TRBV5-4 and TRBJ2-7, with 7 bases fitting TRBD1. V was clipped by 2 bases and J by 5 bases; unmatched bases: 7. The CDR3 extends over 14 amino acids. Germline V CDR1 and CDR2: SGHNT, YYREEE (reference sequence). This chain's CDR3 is CASSFKQGSDEQYF. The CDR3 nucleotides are TGTGCCAGCAGCTTCAAACAGGGGAGCGACGAGCAGTACTTC.